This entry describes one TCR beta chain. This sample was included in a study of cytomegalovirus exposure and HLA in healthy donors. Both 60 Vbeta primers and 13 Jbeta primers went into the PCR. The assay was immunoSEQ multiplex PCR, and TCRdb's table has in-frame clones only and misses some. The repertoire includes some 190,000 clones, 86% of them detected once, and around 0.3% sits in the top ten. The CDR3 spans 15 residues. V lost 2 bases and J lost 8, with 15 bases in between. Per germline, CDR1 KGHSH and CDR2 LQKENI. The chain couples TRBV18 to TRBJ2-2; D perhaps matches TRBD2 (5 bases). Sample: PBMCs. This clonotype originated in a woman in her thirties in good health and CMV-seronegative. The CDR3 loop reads CASSPWGPGGGELFF. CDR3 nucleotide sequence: TGTGCCAGCTCACCATGGGGTCCCGGAGGAGGGGAGCTGTTTTTT.